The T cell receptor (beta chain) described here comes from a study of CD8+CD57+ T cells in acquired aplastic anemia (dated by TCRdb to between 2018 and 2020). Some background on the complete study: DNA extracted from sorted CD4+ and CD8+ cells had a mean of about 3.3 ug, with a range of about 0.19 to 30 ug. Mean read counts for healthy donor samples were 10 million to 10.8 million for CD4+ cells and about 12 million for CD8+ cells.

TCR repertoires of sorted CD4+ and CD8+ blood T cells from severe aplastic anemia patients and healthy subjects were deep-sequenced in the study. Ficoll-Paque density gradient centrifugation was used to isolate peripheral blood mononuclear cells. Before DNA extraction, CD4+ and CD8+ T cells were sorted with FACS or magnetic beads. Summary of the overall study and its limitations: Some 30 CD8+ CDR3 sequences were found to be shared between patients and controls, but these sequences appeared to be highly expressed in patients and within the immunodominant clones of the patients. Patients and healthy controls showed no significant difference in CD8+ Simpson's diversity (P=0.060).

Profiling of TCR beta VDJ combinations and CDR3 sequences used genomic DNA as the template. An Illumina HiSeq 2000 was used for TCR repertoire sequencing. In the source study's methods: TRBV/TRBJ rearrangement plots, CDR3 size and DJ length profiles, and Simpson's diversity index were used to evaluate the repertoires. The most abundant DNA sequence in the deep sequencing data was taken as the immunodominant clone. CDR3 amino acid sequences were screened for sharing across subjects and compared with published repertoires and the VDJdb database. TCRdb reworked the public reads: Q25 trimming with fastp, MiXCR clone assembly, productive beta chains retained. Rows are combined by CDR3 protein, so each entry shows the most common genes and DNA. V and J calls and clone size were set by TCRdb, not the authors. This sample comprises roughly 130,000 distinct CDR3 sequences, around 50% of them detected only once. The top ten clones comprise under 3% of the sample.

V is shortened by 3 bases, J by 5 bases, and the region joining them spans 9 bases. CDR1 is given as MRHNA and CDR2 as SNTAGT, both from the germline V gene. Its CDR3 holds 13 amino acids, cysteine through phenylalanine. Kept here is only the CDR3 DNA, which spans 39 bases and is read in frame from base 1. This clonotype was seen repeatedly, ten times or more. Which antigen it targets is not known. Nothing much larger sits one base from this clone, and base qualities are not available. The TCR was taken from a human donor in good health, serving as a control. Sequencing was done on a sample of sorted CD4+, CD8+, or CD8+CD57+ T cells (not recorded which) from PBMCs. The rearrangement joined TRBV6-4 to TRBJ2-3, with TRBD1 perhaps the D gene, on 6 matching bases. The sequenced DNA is TGTGCCAGCAGTGAGGCAGGGGTAGATACGCAGTATTTT. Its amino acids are CASSEAGVDTQYF.